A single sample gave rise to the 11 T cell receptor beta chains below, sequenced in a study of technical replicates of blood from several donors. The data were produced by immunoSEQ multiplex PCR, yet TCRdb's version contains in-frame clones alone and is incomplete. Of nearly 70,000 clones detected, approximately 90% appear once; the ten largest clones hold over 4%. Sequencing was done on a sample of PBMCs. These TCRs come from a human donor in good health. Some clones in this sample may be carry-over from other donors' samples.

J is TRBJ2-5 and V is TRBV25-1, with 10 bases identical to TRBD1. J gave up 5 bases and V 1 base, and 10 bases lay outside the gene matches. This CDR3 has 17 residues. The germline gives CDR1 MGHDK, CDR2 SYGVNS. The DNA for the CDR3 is TGTGCCAGCAGTGAATGGGCCTTGACAGGGGGCTTCGAGACCCAGTACTTC. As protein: CASSEWALTGGFETQYF.

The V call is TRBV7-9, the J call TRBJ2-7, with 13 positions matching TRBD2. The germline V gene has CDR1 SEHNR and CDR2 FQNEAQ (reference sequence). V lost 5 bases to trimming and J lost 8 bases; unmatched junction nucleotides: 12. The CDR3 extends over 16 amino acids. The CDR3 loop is CASSPQLAGGLWKQYF. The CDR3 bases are TGTGCCAGCAGCCCCCAACTAGCGGGGGGGCTTTGGAAGCAGTACTTC.

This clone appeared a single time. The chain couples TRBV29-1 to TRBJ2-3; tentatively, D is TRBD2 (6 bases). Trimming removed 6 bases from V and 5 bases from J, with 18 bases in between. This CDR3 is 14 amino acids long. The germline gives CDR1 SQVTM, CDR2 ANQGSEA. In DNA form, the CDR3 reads TGCAGCGTGGGCAATAGCGGAGTCAGAGATACGCAGTATTTT. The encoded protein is CSVGNSGVRDTQYF.

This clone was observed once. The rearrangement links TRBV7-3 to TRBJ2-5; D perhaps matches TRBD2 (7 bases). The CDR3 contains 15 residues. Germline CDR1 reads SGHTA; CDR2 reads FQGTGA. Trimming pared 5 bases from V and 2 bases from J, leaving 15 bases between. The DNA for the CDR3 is TGTGCCAGCAGCCTGGGGGGGCATAGGCAAGAGACCCAGTACTTC. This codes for CASSLGGHRQETQYF.

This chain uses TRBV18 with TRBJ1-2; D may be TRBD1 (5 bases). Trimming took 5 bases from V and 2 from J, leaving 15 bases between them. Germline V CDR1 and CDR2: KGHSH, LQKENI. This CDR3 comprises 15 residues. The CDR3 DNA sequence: TGTGCCAGCTCAACAAACCAGGGCGAAAACTATGGCTACACCTTC. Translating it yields CASSTNQGENYGYTF.

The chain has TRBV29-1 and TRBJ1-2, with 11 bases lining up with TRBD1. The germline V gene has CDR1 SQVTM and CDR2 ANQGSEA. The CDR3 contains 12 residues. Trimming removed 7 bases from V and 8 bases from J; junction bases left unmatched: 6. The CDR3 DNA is TGCAGCGCTGGGACAGGGGGAAACGGCTACACCTTC. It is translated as CSAGTGGNGYTF. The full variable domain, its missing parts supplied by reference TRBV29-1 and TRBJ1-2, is SAVISQKPSRDICQRGTSLTIQCQVDSQVTMMFWYRQQPGQSLTLIATANQGSEATYESGFVIDKFPISRPNLTFSTLTVSNMSPEDSSIYLCSAGTGGNGYTFGSGTRLTVV.

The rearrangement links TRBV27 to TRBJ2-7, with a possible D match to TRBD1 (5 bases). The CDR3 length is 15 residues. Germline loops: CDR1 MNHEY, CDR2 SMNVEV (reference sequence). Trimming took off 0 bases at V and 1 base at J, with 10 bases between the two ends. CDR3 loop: CASSLSIQGSYEQYF. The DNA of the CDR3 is TGTGCCAGCAGTTTATCGATCCAGGGTTCCTACGAGCAGTACTTC.

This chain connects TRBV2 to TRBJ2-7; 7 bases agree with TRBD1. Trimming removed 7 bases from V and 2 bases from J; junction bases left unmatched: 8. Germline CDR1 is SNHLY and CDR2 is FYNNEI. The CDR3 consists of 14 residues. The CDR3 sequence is CASTPGDRTYEQYF. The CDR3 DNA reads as TGTGCCAGCACCCCCGGGGACAGAACCTACGAGCAGTACTTC.

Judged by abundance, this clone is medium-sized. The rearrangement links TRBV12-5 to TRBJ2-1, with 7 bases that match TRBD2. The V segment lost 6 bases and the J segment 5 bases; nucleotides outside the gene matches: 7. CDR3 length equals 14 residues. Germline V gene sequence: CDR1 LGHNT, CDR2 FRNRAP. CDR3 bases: TGTGCTAGTGGCCTTCTCCGGGGGGACAATGAGCAGTTCTTC. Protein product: CASGLLRGDNEQFF.

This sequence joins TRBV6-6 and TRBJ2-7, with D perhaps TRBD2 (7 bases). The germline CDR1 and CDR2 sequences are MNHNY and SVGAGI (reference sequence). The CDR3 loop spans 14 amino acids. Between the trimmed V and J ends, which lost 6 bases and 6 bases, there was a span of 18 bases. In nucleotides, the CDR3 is TGTGCCAGCAGGGGGGGGAGGGGGTTGCGCGAGCAGTACTTC. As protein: CASRGGRGLREQYF.

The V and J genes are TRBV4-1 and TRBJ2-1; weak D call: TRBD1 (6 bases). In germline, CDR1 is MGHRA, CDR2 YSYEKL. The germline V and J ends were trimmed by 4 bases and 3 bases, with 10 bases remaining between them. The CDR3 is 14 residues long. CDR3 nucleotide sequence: TGCGCCAGCAGCCTCCGGGACAACTACAATGAGCAGTTCTTC. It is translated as CASSLRDNYNEQFF.